Each of the 10 T cell receptor beta chains below was sequenced from the same sample in a study of shared clonotypes between healthy human individuals. Generated by immunoSEQ multiplex PCR, the TCRdb table keeps only in-frame clones and is missing some. The sample records about 1 million clones, around 76% being singletons. The sequenced sample consisted of memory CD4+ T cells sorted from blood. Subset indicated: CD45RA-negative fraction. The receptors were gathered from a man aged 18 to 35 in good health.

The chain couples TRBV4-2 to TRBJ1-3; D possibly corresponds to TRBD1 (6 bases). Trimming took 1 base from V and 0 from J, leaving 7 bases between them. CDR1 is LGHNA and CDR2 is YNFKEQ in the germline V gene. The CDR3 runs 15 residues. The DNA of the CDR3 is TGTGCCAGCAGCCAAGGCAGGGGCTCTGGAAACACCATATATTTT. It is translated as CASSQGRGSGNTIYF.

This clone was detected a few times. The V call is TRBV11-2, the J call TRBJ2-3, with D possibly being TRBD2 (5 bases). CDR3 size: 14 residues. Per germline, CDR1 SGHAT and CDR2 FQNNGV. V lost 5 bases, J lost 6 bases, and 15 bases lay in between. The CDR3 nucleotides read TGTGCCAGCAGCCCGCGGGCCCCATCGGATACGCAGTATTTT. This gives the protein CASSPRAPSDTQYF.

Only one count was recorded for this clone. The gene calls are TRBV11-1 and TRBJ2-4; D is ambiguous. Deletions cut 5 bases from V and 9 bases from J, with 14 bases between. Germline V gene lookup returns CDR1 SGHAT and CDR2 FQDESV (reference sequence). This CDR3 has 13 residues. The CDR3 DNA follows: TGTGCCAGCAGCCCCCCGGCTAGTGGCATTCAGTACTTC. Its protein product is CASSPPASGIQYF.

The chain joins TRBV11-2 to TRBJ1-1, with 8 nucleotides matching TRBD1. Germline CDR1 reads SGHAT; CDR2 reads FQNNGV. The V gene end was trimmed by 4 bases and the J gene end by 2 bases; junction bases not matched to a gene: 6. CDR3 length: 15 residues. Here the CDR3 DNA reads TGTGCCAGCAGCTCGGGACAGGCTTTCAACACTGAAGCTTTCTTT. Residues: CASSSGQAFNTEAFF.

This clone was seen only a few times. The J gene is TRBJ1-5, the V gene TRBV5-1; D is ambiguous. This CDR3 contains 14 residues. The V gene's germline CDR1 is SGHRS and CDR2 YFSETQ. Between the trimmed V and J ends, which lost 4 bases and 7 bases, there was a span of 15 bases. The CDR3 bases are TGCGCCAGCAGCCCGGACGTCGGGTCACAGCCCCAGCATTTT. Residues: CASSPDVGSQPQHF.

Regarding this clone: Other DNA sequences from this sample encode an identical CDR3 as well. In DNA form, the CDR3 reads TGTGCCAGCAGTGACAGAAGAAACACCATATATTTT. Translation gives CASSDRRNTIYF. V is TRBV6-1 and J is TRBJ1-3, with no clear D. Germline-derived CDR1 and CDR2 are MNHNS and SASEGT. This CDR3 has 12 residues. The V end was cut by 3 bases, the J end by 5 bases, with 5 bases between.

V gene TRBV19 combines with J gene TRBJ1-5; D not certain. V lost 7 bases and J 1 base, leaving 8 bases between the germline ends. Germline-derived CDR1 and CDR2 are LNHDA and SQIVND (reference sequence). The CDR3 spans 13 residues. CDR3 coding DNA: TGTGCCAGTAAAAAGCAGAGCAATCAGCCCCAGCATTTT. Encoded protein: CASKKQSNQPQHF.

The gene calls are TRBV6-5 and TRBJ1-2; D possibly corresponds to TRBD1 (5 bases). This CDR3 region has 15 residues. CDR1 is MNHEY and CDR2 is SVGAGI in the germline V gene. Between the trimmed V and J ends, which lost 5 bases and 7 bases, there was a span of 20 bases. The CDR3 is CASSPPGHQDTGYTF. The CDR3 nucleotides read TGTGCCAGCAGTCCTCCGGGGCACCAGGATACTGGCTACACCTTC.

A few counts support this clone. This chain connects TRBV5-1 to TRBJ2-7, with D possibly TRBD1 on 5 matching bases. V was trimmed by 0 bases and J by 4 bases, leaving 20 bases between them. Germline V gives CDR1 SGHRS, CDR2 YFSETQ. The CDR3 covers 17 residues. The CDR3 is CASSLEGQGFVLYEQYF. CDR3 coding DNA: TGCGCCAGCAGCTTGGAGGGCCAGGGCTTTGTGCTGTACGAGCAGTACTTC.

The chain employs TRBV6-6 and TRBJ1-6; 7 bases match TRBD1. This CDR3 region has 14 residues. With V trimmed by 6 bases and J by 9 bases, 8 bases remained unmatched. The V gene's germline CDR1 is MNHNY and CDR2 SVGAGI (reference sequence). Here the CDR3 DNA reads TGTGCCAGCAGAGAACCCACAGGGGCTTCACCCCTCCACTTT. As protein: CASREPTGASPLHF.